These 5 T cell receptor beta chains share one sample of origin, sequenced in a study of vaccination effects on CD4 cells after COVID-19. The table came from immunoSEQ multiplex PCR; TCRdb's copy has only in-frame clones and leaves some out. The data show about 24,000 clones, about two thirds seen once. These receptors lack a known antigen. In the ViraFEST assay, antigen-specific CD4+ clonotypes were identified by expansion after peptide-pool stimulation. It was after around eleven days of culture that CD4+ T cells were isolated. None of these healthy vaccinees had been infected with SARS-CoV-2 before vaccination. The material sequenced was CD4+ T cells from PBMCs cultured with HCoV-OC43 spike peptides, taken before COVID-19 vaccination. As to subset: HCoV-OC43 spike overlapping peptide pool stimulation. These receptors all come from a human donor who received a COVID-19 vaccine.

CDR3 bases: TGTGCCAGCAGCCAATGGGGGGCCAACTATGGCTACACCTTC. It is translated as CASSQWGANYGYTF. The chain uses TRBV3-1 (or the pseudogene TRBV3-2) and TRBJ1-2; D possibly corresponds to TRBD1 (6 bases). The CDR3 runs 14 residues. Trimming took 2 bases from V and 2 from J, leaving 9 bases between them. CDR1 and CDR2 (germline): LGHDT, YNNKEL (reference sequence).

The gene calls are TRBV5-5 and TRBJ1-1, with no clear D. This CDR3 is 16 amino acids long. Trimming removed 4 bases at V and 2 bases at J, with 18 bases between. Germline CDR1 is SGHKS and CDR2 is YYEKEE (reference sequence). The CDR3: CASSKPMGGENTEAFF. The DNA of the CDR3 is TGTGCCAGCAGCAAACCTATGGGTGGGGAAAACACTGAAGCTTTCTTT.

The chain links TRBV7-2 to TRBJ1-2; D gene unclear. Germline CDR1 and CDR2: SGHTA and FQGNSA. This CDR3 contains 14 residues. Trimming left V 5 bases short and J 1 base short, with 11 bases between. The CDR3 spells CASSLQQDNYGYTF. CDR3 DNA: TGTGCCAGCAGCCTACAGCAGGATAACTATGGCTACACCTTC.

The chain joins TRBV5-1 to TRBJ1-4; D gene unclear. The germline CDR1 and CDR2 sequences are SGHRS and YFSETQ. Deletions cut 0 bases from V and 5 bases from J, with 8 bases between. This CDR3 spans 14 amino acids. The CDR3 here is CASSLGPVNEKLFF. CDR3 bases: TGCGCCAGCAGCTTGGGACCTGTGAATGAAAAACTGTTTTTT.

The rearrangement uses TRBV29-1 and TRBJ2-3; TRBD2 agrees at 9 bases. V lost 7 bases to trimming and J lost 4 bases; unmatched junction nucleotides: 6. The CDR3 sequence is 13 residues long. Germline V gene sequence: CDR1 SQVTM, CDR2 ANQGSEA. CDR3 coding DNA: TGCAGCGGATCCGGGACTAGCCCAGATACGCAGTATTTT. It translates to CSGSGTSPDTQYF.